This T cell receptor (beta chain) was obtained from a study of identifying expanded T cells in peripheral blood (dated by TCRdb to about 2019). Turning to the overall study: Separate aliquots of the same genomic DNA pool were sequenced to produce technical replicates, and four replicates were compared in pairs. Points the paper makes about the study in general: Between technical replicates the binomial model flagged about 1.2 differentially abundant clones, whereas over roughly 2 weeks the binomial model flagged about 15 and over about four weeks 19 to 20. Across all healthy donors, variance in clone template counts between approximately 2-week samples was found to increase significantly with total template count. Both the number of clones called differentially abundant and the false-positive rate were significantly reduced by the beta-binomial model across all healthy-donor time intervals. The authors expected that biological variance in healthy repertoires might rise further over much longer intervals, such as months to years.

During the collection period, no immune events, such as infections, were documented for the healthy donors. Healthy-donor blood repertoires served as a training cohort to calibrate time-dependent variance in a beta-binomial model of T-cell clone differential abundance. The training cohort included around 10 healthy donors, of whom 3 were female and 7 were male. On average the donors were around 39 years old, and their ages spanned roughly 29 to 70 years. Whole blood was collected from each healthy donor at three time points spaced approximately 2 weeks apart and obtained from a commercial supplier. Genomic DNA was extracted from unsorted whole blood for immunosequencing. TCRbeta CDR3 regions were profiled by bias-controlled multiplex PCR amplification of genomic DNA with the immunoSEQ Assay. From the authors' description of their analysis: To quantify the absolute abundance of each unique TCRbeta CDR3 region, the sequences were collapsed and filtered. Differential abundance was tested with two models: a binomial (Fisher-equivalent) model and a beta-binomial model that adds time-dependent variance fitted from healthy donors. Clones with fewer than 5 combined templates were removed, and a clone was called differentially abundant if the clone's Benjamini-Hochberg FDR was below 0.01. The form v = (b*log(k)+a)^2 was used to model beta-binomial variance as a function of total template count across the two samples. TCRdb stores this immuneACCESS table with in-frame sequences only. Part of the clones is absent; in the studies checked, under half of the shortfall reflects unresolved V genes, and no reason is known for the rest. V, J and clone size are taken as reported in that table, and D and trimming were inferred from the DNA itself. In this sample the table shows about 89,000 clones, 70% to 90% of which occur a single time. The ten biggest clones cover 3% to 4% of the sample.

Worth noting for this clone: Its recognized antigen is unknown. No much larger clonotype is one base removed from it; base qualities were not supplied.

CDR1 and CDR2, per the germline V gene, are SGHDN and FVKESK. The germline ends are 20 bases apart after V is trimmed by 0 bases and J by 2 bases. From cysteine to phenylalanine, the CDR3 is 20 amino acids long. The CDR3 DNA has 60 bases and is translated from base 1. The V and J segments used are TRBV14 and TRBJ2-6; the D segment cannot be called with confidence. Sequencing used blood. This TCR was sampled from a person aged 18-70 years in good health. The nucleotide sequence is given as TGTGCCAGCAGCCAAGATGGGTCTGGACCGGGCTGGGCTGGGGCCAACGTCCTGACTTTC. Its protein product is CASSQDGSGPGWAGANVLTF. The variable domain in full, with residues beyond the CDR3 obtained from the reference TRBV14 and TRBJ2-6 genes, is EAGVTQFPSHSVIEKGQTVTLRCDPISGHDNLYWYRRVMGKEIKFLLHFVKESKQDESGMPNNRFLAERTGGTYSTLKVQPAELEDSGVYFCASSQDGSGPGWAGANVLTFGAGSRLTVL.